Listed here are 15 T cell receptor beta chains from one sample, sequenced in a study of vaccination and CD4 T cells after COVID-19. These receptors lack a known antigen. Noted treatment: roughly ten-day PBMC culture with coronavirus spike peptide pools or control peptides (ViraFEST assay). With the Oncomine TCR Beta short-read assay, DNA from cultured CD4+ T cells was sequenced. TCRdb called the PCR reads again in MiXCR, with one record for every CDR3 protein. The sample holds roughly 16,000 distinct CDR3 sequences, 31% seen once. Sequenced sample: cultured CD4+ T cells from blood. The receptors were gathered from a human donor with COVID-19.

The genes are TRBV6-5 and TRBJ2-7; no definite D call. V lost 0 bases and J 2 bases, leaving 14 bases between the germline ends. CDR3 length: 16 amino acids. CDR1 is MNHEY, CDR2 SVGAGI, per germline. The CDR3 sequence is CASSYSSGRQTYEQYF. CDR3 sequence (DNA): TGTGCCAGCAGTTACTCCTCGGGTAGGCAGACCTACGAGCAGTACTTC.

In its sample, this clonotype was seen a few times. DNA of the CDR3: TGTGCCAGCAGCCGGGAGCTGAATCAGCCCCAGCATTTT. Translation: CASSRELNQPQHF. The V gene is TRBV12-3 or TRBV12-4, the J gene TRBJ1-5; D is ambiguous. Trimming pared 6 bases from V and 4 bases from J, leaving 10 bases between. The CDR3 has 13 amino acids.

This clonotype was seen a few times. The chain is built from TRBV6-4 and TRBJ2-1, with 8 bases lining up with TRBD1. V shed 4 bases and J 5 bases; nucleotides not matched to a gene: 10. Per the germline V gene, CDR1 is MRHNA and CDR2 is SNTAGT. The CDR3 contains 16 residues. The CDR3 reads CASSVVGRGQDNEQFF. In DNA form, the CDR3 reads TGTGCCAGCAGTGTGGTCGGCAGGGGGCAAGACAATGAGCAGTTCTTC.

This clonotype was picked up a small number of times. The chain carries TRBV7-2 and TRBJ1-2, with D maybe TRBD1 (5 bases). This CDR3 is 14 amino acids long. Germline CDR1 and CDR2: SGHTA and FQGNSA. V gave up 5 bases and J gave up 4 bases, with 14 bases separating them. CDR3 coding DNA: TGTGCCAGCAGCACCGCCGGGACGCGCTATGGCTACACCTTC. It yields the protein CASSTAGTRYGYTF.

V is TRBV20-1 and J is TRBJ1-3; no firm D call. Germline lookup yields CDR1 DFQATT and CDR2 SNEGSKA (reference sequence). The length of the CDR3 is 14 residues. DNA for the CDR3: TGCAGCGCCGGGCCCCCGTCGGGTGGAAACACCATATATTTT. Its translation is CSAGPPSGGNTIYF.

This clonotype occurred a few times. The V gene is TRBV11-2, the J gene TRBJ2-2; D not resolved. V was pared by 5 bases and J by 4 bases, with 17 bases between. Germline lookup yields CDR1 SGHAT and CDR2 FQNNGV. The CDR3 has 16 amino acids. This chain's CDR3 is CASSKTGSSRTGELFF. CDR3 sequence (DNA): TGTGCCAGCAGCAAGACCGGGTCTTCCCGCACCGGGGAGCTGTTTTTT.

This clonotype was picked up a small number of times. This chain links TRBV20-1 with TRBJ2-2; 9 bases are shared with TRBD1. Trimming at V came to 4 bases and at J to 1 base, leaving 4 bases not matched to a gene. This CDR3 region has 15 residues. Germline V lookup: CDR1 DFQATT, CDR2 SNEGSKA (reference sequence). CDR3 in amino acids: CSATPGQGNTGELFF. Written as DNA, the CDR3 is TGCAGTGCTACCCCGGGACAGGGGAACACCGGGGAGCTGTTTTTT.

For the CDR3, the DNA is TGTGCCAGCAGATCAGGGGAGAGCTCCTATAATTCACCCCTCCACTTT. This translates into CASRSGESSYNSPLHF. The rearrangement joins TRBV27 to TRBJ1-6; weak D call: TRBD1 (6 bases). CDR1 is MNHEY, CDR2 SMNVEV, per germline (reference sequence). The V end was cut by 6 bases, the J end by 0 bases, with 12 bases between. This CDR3 is 16 amino acids long.

This clonotype was detected only a few times. The V call is TRBV24-1, the J call TRBJ2-1; 16 nucleotides match TRBD2. J gave up 8 bases and V 4 bases, and 10 bases lay outside the gene matches. The CDR3 length is 18 residues. Germline assignment: CDR1 KGHDR and CDR2 SFDVKD. CDR3: CATSDTAGTSGGGYEQFF. CDR3 nucleotides: TGTGCCACCAGTGACACCGCCGGGACTAGCGGGGGGGGTTATGAGCAGTTCTTC.

The rearrangement joins TRBV28 to TRBJ1-1, with D unresolved. The CDR3 is 14 amino acids. Trimming left V 3 bases short and J 4 bases short, with 12 bases between. Per the germline V gene, CDR1 is MDHEN and CDR2 is SYDVKM. DNA of the CDR3: TGTGCCAGCAGTTTGCCCTTGACGGGCACTGAAGCTTTCTTT. Protein sequence: CASSLPLTGTEAFF.

The V gene is TRBV5-6, the J gene TRBJ2-2; tentatively, D is TRBD1 (5 bases). Trimming removed 2 bases at V and 6 bases at J, with 11 bases between. CDR3 length equals 14 residues. Looked up from germline, CDR1 is SGHDT and CDR2 is YYEEEE. The CDR3 loop is CASSFGRAAGELFF. In DNA form, the CDR3 reads TGTGCCAGCAGCTTTGGCAGGGCGGCCGGGGAGCTGTTTTTT.

This chain uses TRBV12-5 with TRBJ1-2, with D possibly being TRBD1 (6 bases). Germline V gene data show CDR1 as LGHNT and CDR2 as FRNRAP. This CDR3 contains 15 residues. Trimming cost V 5 bases and J 5 bases, with 18 bases left between them. The CDR3 DNA is TGTGCTAGTGGTCGAACAGGGTTACCCCTATATGGCTACACCTTC. Protein product: CASGRTGLPLYGYTF. Full variable domain (missing parts from reference TRBV12-5 and TRBJ1-2): DARVTQTPRHKVTEMGQEVTMRCQPILGHNTVFWYRQTMMQGLELLAYFRNRAPLDDSGMPKDRFSAEMPDATLATLKIQPSEPRDSAVYFCASGRTGLPLYGYTFGSGTRLTVV.

This clonotype appeared a few times. This chain connects TRBV11-2 to TRBJ2-7; 12 positions agree with TRBD2. The ends lost 5 bases at V and 8 bases at J; junction bases unmatched: 10. The CDR3 has 15 residues. In germline, CDR1 is SGHAT, CDR2 FQNNGV. CDR3 loop: CASSVGLAGLYQQYF. The DNA of the CDR3 is TGTGCCAGCAGCGTCGGACTAGCGGGACTCTATCAGCAGTACTTC.

The chain carries TRBV4-1 and TRBJ2-3, with D possibly TRBD2 on 6 matching bases. The CDR3 runs to 14 residues. Trimming took off 0 bases at V and 4 bases at J, with 8 bases between the two ends. Germline-derived CDR1 and CDR2 are MGHRA and YSYEKL. The CDR3 protein is CASSQEGRPDTQYF. In DNA form, the CDR3 reads TGCGCCAGCAGCCAAGAGGGGAGGCCAGATACGCAGTATTTT.

This clonotype came up a few times. The chain is built from TRBV15 and TRBJ1-1; the D gene is possibly TRBD1 (6 bases). Trimming removed 0 bases at V and 5 bases at J, with 16 bases between. The CDR3 extends over 16 amino acids. The germline V gene has CDR1 LNHNV and CDR2 YYDKDF (reference sequence). CDR3 protein: CATSRDPTGGLTEAFF. CDR3 bases: TGTGCCACCAGCAGAGATCCCACTGGGGGGCTGACTGAAGCTTTCTTT.